This T cell receptor (beta chain) was captured by sequencing in a study of cytomegalovirus exposure and HLA in healthy donors. At the level of the study: One earlier analysis, a look at around 180 million T cells, found around 110 million unique TCR beta sequences. Whole-study findings and limits: The authors later found TCR association rates varying by HLA locus, with DRB1 most and HLA-C fewest. An analysis was carried out at a later point. It showed that HLA-associated TCR beta chains were more clonally expanded than equally common non-associated chains.

J lost 9 bases, V lost 4 bases, and 7 bases had no gene match. The length of the CDR3 is 13 residues. The V gene's germline CDR1 is SGDLS and CDR2 YYNGEE. The sample holds one count of this clone. Antigen specificity is unknown. PCR amplification relied on 60 Vbeta primers (plus 13 Jbeta primers). Data came from immunoSEQ multiplex PCR; TCRdb stores just in-frame clones and leaves some out. The data show approximately 150,000 clones, with 80% seen just once and 9.7% held by the top ten. The genes are TRBV9 and TRBJ1-1; TRBD1 matches 9 bases. The clonotype originates from a man between 18 and 35 years old in good health and CMV-seropositive. The specimen sequenced was PBMCs. The CDR3 loop is CASSHNGQGKAFF. Written as DNA, the CDR3 is TGTGCCAGCAGCCACAACGGACAGGGGAAAGCTTTCTTT.